Each of the 15 T cell receptor beta chains below was sequenced from the same sample in a study of blood T cell repertoires in COVID-19 (dated by TCRdb to about 2020). Preparation of the library involved the immunoSEQ multiplex PCR assay. TCRdb took this table from immuneACCESS and kept in-frame rearrangements with V and J called. Such tables lack part of the clones; where checked against another copy, unresolved V genes explain under half of the gap, and the rest is unexplained. The sample table shows under 140,000 clones, and approximately 90% are seen once. The biggest ten clones account for approximately 3.5% of the sample. Material: peripheral blood. Receptors were obtained from a woman aged 50 to 60 with acute or convalescent COVID-19.

This chain joins TRBV6-5 and TRBJ2-1; TRBD1 is a possible D gene (5 bases). The CDR3 covers 12 residues. Trimming took off 5 bases at V and 7 bases at J, with 9 bases between the two ends. The germline gives CDR1 MNHEY, CDR2 SVGAGI. CDR3 coding DNA: TGTGCCAGCAGTACGACAGTGAATGAGCAGTTCTTC. Its protein product is CASSTTVNEQFF.

The rearrangement uses TRBV4-2 and TRBJ2-2, with 8 bases lining up with TRBD1. This CDR3 is built from 15 residues. Per the germline V gene, CDR1 is LGHNA and CDR2 is YNFKEQ. V lost 3 bases to trimming and J lost 2 bases; unmatched junction nucleotides: 2. The CDR3 bases are TGTGCCAGCAGCCACGCAGGGGGCAACACCGGGGAGCTGTTTTTT. Translated: CASSHAGGNTGELFF.

This clone was detected only once. J is TRBJ1-2 and V is TRBV27; TRBD1 aligns across 9 bases. The CDR3 is 13 residues long. The germline V gene has CDR1 MNHEY and CDR2 SMNVEV (reference sequence). The V and J ends lost 6 bases and 4 bases, in that order; junction bases with no gene match: 3. The CDR3 DNA reads TGTGCCAGCAGCGGACAGGGGCGCTATGGCTACACCTTC. This codes for CASSGQGRYGYTF.

J is TRBJ1-1 and V is TRBV7-8; TRBD1 aligns across 7 bases. With V trimmed by 0 bases and J by 2 bases, 6 bases remained unmatched. In germline, CDR1 is SGHVS, CDR2 FQNEAQ. The CDR3 length is 16 residues. The CDR3 region is CASSLARGQSNTEAFF. The CDR3 bases are TGTGCCAGCAGCTTAGCGAGGGGACAGTCCAACACTGAAGCTTTCTTT.

Here the CDR3 DNA reads TGTGCCAGCAGGAAGCCCAATAGCAATCAGCCCCAGCATTTT. Translating gives CASRKPNSNQPQHF. The chain joins TRBV28 to TRBJ1-5; no firm D call. This CDR3 is 14 amino acids long. Germline CDR1 reads MDHEN; CDR2 reads SYDVKM. The V gene lost 6 bases and the J gene lost 0 bases, with 9 bases spanning the gap.

The V and J genes are TRBV4-1 and TRBJ2-5; 8 nucleotides agree with TRBD2. The V gene end was trimmed by 1 base and the J gene end by 7 bases; junction bases not matched to a gene: 26. CDR3 length equals 21 residues. The V gene's germline CDR1 is MGHRA and CDR2 YSYEKL. The CDR3 bases are TGCGCCAGCAGCCAAGGCGCGGAGGGGCCCTCGAGTAGCGGGGTGCGAGGGACCCAGTACTTC. Translation gives CASSQGAEGPSSSGVRGTQYF.

The rearrangement joins TRBV3-1 (or the pseudogene TRBV3-2) to TRBJ1-6, with D perhaps TRBD1 (6 bases). Germline CDR1 and CDR2: LGHDT and YNNKEL (reference sequence). There are 16 residues in the CDR3. The ends were cut back, 4 bases at V and 10 bases at J, with 20 bases in the middle. CDR3 residues: CASSLLDLSGDSPLHF. CDR3 nucleotides: TGTGCCAGCAGCCTGTTAGACCTCTCAGGGGACTCACCCCTCCACTTT.

The genes are TRBV19 and TRBJ2-1, with 9 positions matching TRBD2. The CDR3 consists of 18 residues. V lost 8 bases and J lost 0; bases outside the gene matches: 14. Germline V gene lookup returns CDR1 LNHDA and CDR2 SQIVND (reference sequence). In nucleotides, the CDR3 is TGTGCCAGTGAGGGGGCCCGGGGTAGCGGGAGCTCCTACAATGAGCAGTTCTTC. This translates into CASEGARGSGSSYNEQFF. The variable domain in full, completed from reference TRBV19 and TRBJ2-1, reads DGGITQSPKYLFRKEGQNVTLSCEQNLNHDAMYWYRQDPGQGLRLIYYSQIVNDFQKGDIAEGYSVSREKKESFPLTVTSAQKNPTAFYLCASEGARGSGSSYNEQFFGPGTRLTVL.

The genes are TRBV24-1 and TRBJ1-5; D remains ambiguous. The CDR3 extends over 14 amino acids. Germline-derived CDR1 and CDR2 are KGHDR and SFDVKD. The V and J ends lost 5 bases and 6 bases respectively, with 13 bases between them. Here the CDR3 reads CATSAGREVQPQHF. CDR3 in DNA: TGTGCCACCAGTGCGGGAAGGGAGGTTCAGCCCCAGCATTTT.

This clone occurred once. The V call is TRBV5-5, the J call TRBJ2-3; 10 nucleotides align to TRBD2. The V and J ends lost 0 bases and 6 bases, in that order; junction bases with no gene match: 4. CDR3 length: 15 residues. The germline gives CDR1 SGHKS, CDR2 YYEKEE (reference sequence). The CDR3 DNA reads as TGTGCCAGCAGCTTGGTGACTAGCGGGTGGGATACGCAGTATTTT. This gives the protein CASSLVTSGWDTQYF.

The V and J genes are TRBV25-1 and TRBJ2-1; 10 nucleotides line up with TRBD1. Germline V gene sequence: CDR1 MGHDK, CDR2 SYGVNS. The CDR3 length is 15 residues. Unmatched junction bases numbered 10, after V lost 3 bases and J lost 11 bases. Here the CDR3 reads CASSDRDRGGVKQFF. The CDR3 DNA reads TGTGCCAGCAGTGACCGGGACAGGGGAGGCGTAAAGCAGTTCTTC.

This clone was counted once. A read error may account for a junction end that differs from germline. V gene TRBV6-5 combines with J gene TRBJ1-3; D unclear. The CDR3 runs 14 residues. Germline V CDR1 and CDR2: MNHEY, SVGAGI. The CDR3 DNA follows: TGTGCCGGCAGTTTCTCTCTCTCTGGAAACACCATATATTTT. Translating it yields CAGSFSLSGNTIYF.

The chain employs TRBV6-5 and TRBJ2-6; D is undetermined. The CDR3 runs 14 residues. Trimming cost V 5 bases and J 3 bases, with 8 bases left between them. Germline V CDR1 and CDR2: MNHEY, SVGAGI. This CDR3 reads CASSPRSGANVLTF. The CDR3 region has the DNA TGTGCCAGCAGTCCTCGTAGTGGGGCCAACGTCCTGACTTTC.

The chain couples TRBV5-1 to TRBJ1-4; TRBD1 matches 7 bases. CDR1 is SGHRS and CDR2 is YFSETQ in the germline V gene. CDR3 size: 14 residues. V was pared by 4 bases and J by 8 bases, with 8 bases of the junction left unmatched. CDR3 coding DNA: TGCGCCAGCAGCACCTGGACAGGACAAGAAAAACTGTTTTTT. This gives the protein CASSTWTGQEKLFF.

The chain carries TRBV7-2 and TRBJ1-6; tentative D call: TRBD1 (5 bases). The ends were cut back, 5 bases at V and 0 bases at J, with 17 bases in the middle. CDR1 SGHTA and CDR2 FQGNSA come from the germline V gene. This CDR3 has 18 amino acids. The CDR3 region is CASSPFPGRGSYNSPLHF. The CDR3 nucleotides read TGTGCCAGCAGCCCCTTCCCGGGGAGGGGCTCCTATAATTCACCCCTCCACTTT. The full variable domain, rest sourced from reference TRBV7-2 and TRBJ1-6, is GAGVSQSPSNKVTEKGKDVELRCDPISGHTALYWYRQSLGQGLEFLIYFQGNSAPDKSGLPSDRFSAERTGGSVSTLTIQRTQQEDSAVYLCASSPFPGRGSYNSPLHFGNGTRLTVT.